This TCR beta chain was profiled in a study of blood T cells in healthy people across ages. A second about 7 to 12 cycle PCR used barcoded and J-beta primers. At least 3 million CDR3-containing paired-end reads were obtained per sample. MiXCR, run by TCRdb on the 5' RACE reads, gives a single entry per CDR3 protein. The sample has 650,000 to 1,000,000 distinct CDR3 sequences, around 36% seen once. Regarding the study as a whole: Diversity of TCR beta per million T cells declined in a roughly linear way with age. Naive T cell percentage showed a strong correlation with the diversity of TCR beta.

To note about this clonotype: As yet, its antigen is unknown.

The sequencing input was blood. The sequence derives from a man aged 18 to 29 in good health.

The CDR3 is CASSSDYHSYNEQYF. The CDR3 nucleotides are TGTGCCAGCAGTTCCGACTACCACTCCTACAATGAGCAGTACTTC. V usage is TRBV6-5 and J usage is TRBJ2-1, with D possibly matching TRBD2 (5 bases). The J call may be wrong; the DNA end is better matched by TRBJ2-7. The CDR3 runs 15 residues. Germline V gene data show CDR1 as MNHEY and CDR2 as SVGAGI.